Below, 8 T cell receptor beta chains from the same sample are listed, as sequenced in a study of cytomegalovirus exposure and HLA in healthy donors. The primer mix had 60 Vbeta and 13 Jbeta primers. TCRdb's table, derived via immunoSEQ multiplex PCR, lists solely in-frame clones and lacks some. The sample lists about 250,000 clones; under 80% were seen once. Source material: PBMCs. The receptors here all came from a female donor in good health and CMV-seronegative.

The chain recombines TRBV12-2 with TRBJ1-4; the DNA was not compared with TRBD1, the D call given in the table. TRBV12-2 is flagged as a pseudogene. This CDR3 comprises 16 residues. The CDR3 loop reads CASRLPGAPGDEKLFF. CDR3 DNA: TGTGCAAGTCGCTTACCCGGGGCCCCAGGGGACGAAAAACTGTTTTTT.

This chain joins TRBV28 and TRBJ1-5, with 9 nucleotides matching TRBD1. Germline loops: CDR1 MDHEN, CDR2 SYDVKM. The length of the CDR3 is 16 residues. V gave up 5 bases and J gave up 2 bases; unmatched junction bases: 7. The CDR3 nucleotides are TGTGCCAGCAGTCGACGGGACAGGGCACGCAATCAGCCCCAGCATTTT. It codes for CASSRRDRARNQPQHF. Combining the CDR3 with reference TRBV28 and TRBJ1-5 gives the whole variable domain DVKVTQSSRYLVKRTGEKVFLECVQDMDHENMFWYRQDPGLGLRLIYFSYDVKMKEKGDIPEGYSVSREKKERFSLILESASTNQTSMYLCASSRRDRARNQPQHFGDGTRLSIL.

The chain couples TRBV7-2 to TRBJ1-3; TRBD1 matches 10 bases. J gave up 4 bases and V 4 bases, and 10 bases lay outside the gene matches. Germline V CDR1 and CDR2: SGHTA, FQGNSA. This CDR3 comprises 17 residues. The CDR3 bases are TGTGCCAGCAGCTATAGACAGGGGGCGCAATCCGGAAACACCATATATTTT. Encoded protein: CASSYRQGAQSGNTIYF.

As concerns this clone: A junction end diverges from the germline sequence, so it may reflect a read error. The CDR3: CSSSLWLAKRSYEQYF. Written as DNA, the CDR3 is TGTTCCAGCAGCTTGTGGCTAGCAAAACGCTCCTACGAGCAGTACTTC. The gene calls are TRBV7-9 and TRBJ2-7, with a weak D call TRBD2 (5 bases). CDR3 size: 16 residues. Per the germline V gene, CDR1 is SEHNR and CDR2 is FQNEAQ (reference sequence).

The rearrangement joins TRBV30 to TRBJ1-2; 8 bases agree with TRBD1. The CDR3 runs to 14 residues. V trimming: 3 bases; J trimming: 7 bases; junction bases outside the gene matches: 10. Germline loops: CDR1 GTSNPN, CDR2 SVGIG (reference sequence). The CDR3 spells CAWREQGDPFGYTF. DNA for the CDR3: TGTGCCTGGAGGGAACAGGGGGACCCCTTTGGCTACACCTTC.

The chain recombines TRBV7-9 with TRBJ1-2; D is unclear. The germline CDR1 and CDR2 sequences are SEHNR and FQNEAQ (reference sequence). The V and J ends lost 1 base and 6 bases respectively, with 6 bases between them. The CDR3 is made up of 12 amino acids. CDR3 amino acids: CASSLGFNGYTF. CDR3 in DNA: TGTGCCAGCAGCTTAGGTTTTAATGGCTACACCTTC.

The V call is TRBV7-3, the J call TRBJ2-3; TRBD2 matches 14 bases. Germline trimming cut 1 base from V and 1 base from J; bases unmatched to any gene: 10. The CDR3 loop spans 20 amino acids. CDR1 is SGHTA, CDR2 FQGTGA, per germline. As DNA, the CDR3 is TGTGCCAGCAGCTTAAGGGGGGGGACTAGCGGGAGATGGGGCACAGATACGCAGTATTTT. Protein: CASSLRGGTSGRWGTDTQYF.

J is TRBJ2-7 and V is TRBV5-4, with a tentative D call TRBD1 (6 bases). Germline V gene data show CDR1 as SGHNT and CDR2 as YYREEE (reference sequence). V lost 4 bases and J lost 3, with 8 bases in between. CDR3 size: 12 residues. The DNA for the CDR3 is TGTGCCAGCAGCGTGGACAGCTACGAGCAGTACTTC. Protein product: CASSVDSYEQYF. Drawing the rest from reference TRBV5-4 and TRBJ2-7, the complete variable domain is ETGVTQSPTHLIKTRGQQVTLRCSSQSGHNTVSWYQQALGQGPQFIFQYYREEENGRGNFPPRFSGLQFPNYSSELNVNALELDDSALYLCASSVDSYEQYFGPGTRLTVT.